These 17 T cell receptor beta chains originate from one sample sequenced in a study of radiation and T cells in renal cell carcinoma (dated by TCRdb to 2020 to 2022). Receptor amplification or capture employed the immunoSEQ multiplex PCR assay. TCRdb carries this immuneACCESS record with in-frame sequences only. Its versions omit some clonotypes, under half of them owing to an unresolved V gene in the studies checked, with the rest unexplained. Within this sample are about 140,000 clones, with around 78% of them counted one time only. Jointly, the top ten make up around 21% of the sample. The time point label here, explained by the study, means: baseline pretreatment blood. In light of the paper, this sample's treatment or condition label describes: 15 Gy SBRT to primary tumor, nephrectomy 4 weeks later. The sequenced sample was blood, obtained from a patient whose treatment included radiotherapy and nephrectomy. Receptors were obtained from a woman aged 50 to 60 with renal cell carcinoma.

The V and J genes are TRBV11-3 and TRBJ2-1; 8 bases are a match to TRBD1. Germline assignment: CDR1 SGHNT and CDR2 YENEEA. The J segment lost 7 bases and the V segment lost 7 bases, leaving 6 bases of the junction unmatched. The length of the CDR3 is 13 residues. The CDR3 here is CASNGQGGNEQFF. Here the CDR3 DNA reads TGTGCCAGCAATGGACAGGGTGGTAATGAGCAGTTCTTC.

The chain has TRBV7-2 and TRBJ1-6; D remains ambiguous. CDR3 length: 14 amino acids. Trimming removed 5 bases from V and 7 bases from J, with 12 bases in between. Germline lookup yields CDR1 SGHTA and CDR2 FQGNSA. CDR3 residues: CASSGRATNSPLHF. The CDR3 DNA reads as TGTGCCAGCAGCGGCCGGGCCACGAATTCACCCCTCCACTTT.

The chain carries TRBV19 and TRBJ1-3; D gene unclear. The V gene's germline CDR1 is LNHDA and CDR2 SQIVND (reference sequence). V lost 0 bases and J 1 base, leaving 4 bases between the germline ends. The CDR3 covers 14 residues. The CDR3 DNA reads TGTGCCAGTAGTATAGATGGATCTGGAAACACCATATATTTT. This gives the protein CASSIDGSGNTIYF.

The chain joins TRBV6-5 to TRBJ1-5; TRBD1 agrees at 8 bases. This CDR3 has 15 residues. V dropped 6 bases and J dropped 3; count of bases not matched to a gene: 7. Germline loops: CDR1 MNHEY, CDR2 SVGAGI. CDR3 protein: CASRDGTGYNQPQHF. For the CDR3, the DNA is TGTGCCAGCAGGGACGGGACAGGATACAATCAGCCCCAGCATTTT.

The V and J genes are TRBV6-1 and TRBJ2-7; D remains ambiguous. This CDR3 spans 12 amino acids. Germline V gives CDR1 MNHNS, CDR2 SASEGT. V lost 2 bases and J 3 bases, leaving 5 bases between the germline ends. Here the CDR3 DNA reads TGTGCCAGCAGTGAATCGAACTACGAGCAGTACTTC. This codes for CASSESNYEQYF.

The rearrangement uses TRBV2 and TRBJ2-1; the D gene is possibly TRBD2 (5 bases). The CDR3 sequence is 12 residues long. V was trimmed by 6 bases and J by 6 bases, leaving 9 bases between them. CDR1 and CDR2 (germline): SNHLY, FYNNEI. CDR3 in amino acids: CASSVTSNEQFF. The CDR3 DNA reads as TGTGCCAGCAGCGTAACTAGCAATGAGCAGTTCTTC.

This clone appeared once. V and J are TRBV6-5 and TRBJ2-1; 10 nucleotides agree with TRBD2. This CDR3 comprises 16 residues. Trimming took 4 bases from V and 5 from J; bases not matched to a gene: 8. Germline values: CDR1 MNHEY, CDR2 SVGAGI. The DNA for the CDR3 is TGTGCCAGCAGTTCCTCCCTAGCGGGAGTTGACAATGAGCAGTTCTTC. The encoded protein is CASSSSLAGVDNEQFF.

In its sample, this clone was seen a few times. J is TRBJ2-3 and V is TRBV7-6; the match to TRBD1 covers 9 bases. CDR1 SGHVS and CDR2 FNYEAQ come from the germline V gene. The CDR3 runs to 13 residues. Trimming at V came to 7 bases and at J to 5 bases, leaving 4 bases not matched to a gene. CDR3 loop: CASNRQGGDTQYF. The CDR3 DNA sequence: TGTGCCAGCAACCGACAGGGGGGAGATACGCAGTATTTT.

The chain joins TRBV7-2 to TRBJ2-5; D is undetermined. Trimming left V 5 bases short and J 10 bases short, with 20 bases between. From germline, CDR1 is SGHTA and CDR2 FQGNSA. This CDR3 has 14 amino acids. The CDR3 sequence is CASSPPGSQWSQYF. CDR3 bases: TGTGCCAGCAGCCCCCCCGGGTCCCAGTGGAGCCAGTACTTC.

This chain's CDR3 is CASSLWVQGGEQYF. As DNA, the CDR3 is TGTGCCAGCAGCTTGTGGGTACAGGGCGGCGAGCAGTACTTC. The chain is built from TRBV5-4 and TRBJ2-7; tentative D call: TRBD1 (6 bases). The ends were cut back, 1 base at V and 6 bases at J, with 14 bases in the middle. This CDR3 has 14 amino acids. Germline CDR1 and CDR2: SGHNT and YYREEE (reference sequence).

This clone was seen a few times. The chain links TRBV19 to TRBJ2-7; no definite D call. The ends were cut back, 1 base at V and 0 bases at J, with 7 bases in the middle. The CDR3 is 14 residues long. CDR1 is LNHDA, CDR2 SQIVND, per germline (reference sequence). CDR3 in amino acids: CASSIVGTSYEQYF. For the CDR3, the DNA is TGTGCCAGTAGTATAGTCGGCACCTCCTACGAGCAGTACTTC.

This chain connects TRBV5-1 to TRBJ2-7, with 7 bases aligning to TRBD2. This CDR3 comprises 13 residues. Per germline, CDR1 SGHRS and CDR2 YFSETQ. V lost 0 bases and J lost 5; bases outside the gene matches: 2. The CDR3 bases are TGCGCCAGCAGCTTGGAAGCGGGAAACGAGCAGTACTTC. The encoded protein is CASSLEAGNEQYF. Variable domain in full (rest from reference TRBV5-1 and TRBJ2-7): KAGVTQTPRYLIKTRGQQVTLSCSPISGHRSVSWYQQTPGQGLQFLFEYFSETQRNKGNFPGRFSGRQFSNSRSEMNVSTLELGDSALYLCASSLEAGNEQYFGPGTRLTVT.

The chain links TRBV27 to TRBJ2-1; D is uncertain. The V end was cut by 7 bases, the J end by 9 bases, with 16 bases between. The germline V gene has CDR1 MNHEY and CDR2 SMNVEV (reference sequence). The CDR3 is 13 amino acids. CDR3 protein: CASTPGPPSEQFF. The CDR3 DNA sequence: TGTGCCAGCACCCCCGGGCCCCCCAGTGAGCAGTTCTTC.

The chain joins TRBV7-2 to TRBJ2-5; D gene uncertain. The CDR3 runs to 15 residues. Trimming took off 8 bases at V and 5 bases at J, with 21 bases between the two ends. Germline V gene sequence: CDR1 SGHTA, CDR2 FQGNSA. CDR3 DNA: TGTGCCAGCTCCCATCGGCGGCAGCCCCAGGAGACCCAGTACTTC. It yields the protein CASSHRRQPQETQYF.

The chain recombines TRBV13 with TRBJ1-5; D unresolved. Between the trimmed V and J ends, which lost 3 bases and 0 bases, there was a span of 3 bases. Looked up from germline, CDR1 is PRHDT and CDR2 is FYEKMQ (reference sequence). The CDR3 covers 13 residues. The CDR3 bases are TGTGCCAGCAGCTTTGGTAGCAATCAGCCCCAGCATTTT. Its translation is CASSFGSNQPQHF.

The chain uses TRBV13 and TRBJ2-7, with 8 bases aligning to TRBD1. The V and J ends lost 5 bases and 7 bases, in that order; junction bases with no gene match: 13. In germline, CDR1 is PRHDT, CDR2 FYEKMQ (reference sequence). This CDR3 contains 15 residues. The CDR3 reads CASSPPRAGGEEQYF. As DNA, the CDR3 is TGTGCCAGCAGCCCCCCCCGGGCAGGGGGCGAAGAGCAGTACTTC.

The chain joins TRBV2 to TRBJ1-2; a possible D gene is TRBD1 (5 bases). Germline lookup yields CDR1 SNHLY and CDR2 FYNNEI. CDR3 size: 14 residues. V lost 5 bases to trimming and J lost 0 bases, with 10 bases between them. CDR3 protein: CASSPGGTNYGYTF. CDR3 nucleotide sequence: TGTGCCAGCAGTCCGGGGGGGACTAACTATGGCTACACCTTC.